Reported below is one TCR beta chain. Each individual provided 1 to 8 samples (taken pretreatment and on-treatment). This sample stems from a study of PD-L1 blockade in urothelial cancer. Study details: About 90% of the 29 patients were males with bladder-origin urothelial cancer. Per blood sample, T cells had a median of roughly 150,000.

Clones were read by immunoSEQ multiplex PCR, and TCRdb kept only the in-frame ones, dropping some. The table has 44,000 or so clones, roughly 88% seen once. CDR3 size: 17 residues. Germline V lookup: CDR1 KGHSH, CDR2 LQKENI. V was pared by 2 bases and J by 2 bases, with 3 bases of the junction left unmatched. This chain joins TRBV18 and TRBJ2-2; 12 nucleotides match TRBD2. This TCR came from a man older than 75 with urothelial cancer. Sequenced material: PBMCs, taken around atezolizumab (anti-PD-L1) treatment. CDR3 region: CASSPWTSGDNTGELFF. For the CDR3, the DNA is TGTGCCAGCTCACCATGGACTAGCGGGGACAACACCGGGGAGCTGTTTTTT.